Sequencing of this TCR beta chain was carried out in a study of tumor-infiltrating lymphocytes in primary liver carcinoma. Synthesis of TCR beta cDNA was carried out from around 500 ng total RNA with a constant-region primer. Libraries covering TCR beta were generated through three nested multiplex PCR rounds (using a slightly modified ARM-PCR). The study ran its first two PCR rounds for nine to ten cycles each, using TRBV1-TRBV30 forward primers and a C-beta reverse primer. MiXCR, applied by TCRdb to the multiplex PCR reads, yields one record per CDR3 protein. Counted here are 35,000 to 50,000 distinct CDR3 sequences, roughly 73% occurring once; the ten biggest clones make up around two fifths. The V and J ends lost 9 bases and 0 bases respectively, with 15 bases between them. The length of the CDR3 is 14 residues. CDR1 is SGHVS, CDR2 FNYEAQ, per germline. RNA and DNA were co-extracted from 20-30 mg of unsorted bulk tissue.

The origin of this receptor is a young woman with primary liver carcinoma and hepatitis B virus infection. V usage is TRBV7-6 and J usage is TRBJ2-7, with no clear D. The specimen was tumor-adjacent normal liver tissue. The CDR3 DNA is TGTGCCAGTAACTTAGGTGGCTACTCCTACGAGCAGTACTTC. Its protein is CASNLGGYSYEQYF.